This is a list of T cell receptor beta chains from one sample in a study of T cells in narcolepsy. Profiled with immunoSEQ multiplex PCR; TCRdb holds only in-frame clones, not every one. The table lists some 32,000 clones, around 79% of them singletons. Sequencing was performed on memory (CD45RA-) CD4+ T cells from blood. The origin of the receptors is a human donor in good health. Each CDR3 is given with its conserved first and last residue.

j_call v_call cdr3_aa
TRBJ2-7 TRBV6-1 CASSRPQEGEQYF
TRBJ2-7 TRBV5-1 CASSLAQGAGEQYF
NA TRBV7-2 CASSLDVSGYEQYF
TRBJ1-2 TRBV30 CAWSTGGGRIQYYGYTF
TRBJ1-5 TRBV18 CASSPAGVSNQPQHF
TRBJ2-1 TRBV4-2 CASSQEPHVSRQYNEQFF
TRBJ1-2 TRBV10-3 CAISESEGASGYTF
TRBJ2-2 TRBV6-5 CASSWDRRGVTGELFF
TRBJ2-5 TRBV4-2 CASSQDISETQYF
TRBJ1-1 TRBV29-1 CSVTGSQMNTEAFF
TRBJ2-2 TRBV6-6 CASRSPSRPGELFF
TRBJ1-1 TRBV6-5 CASSYIGHTEAFF
TRBJ1-1 TRBV5-4 CASSLERGTEAFF
TRBJ1-2 TRBV6-6 CASSYSMDYGYTF
TRBJ2-7 TRBV2 CASTDPPGASYEQYF
TRBJ2-2 TRBV14 CASSQQGIGELFF
TRBJ2-7 TRBV7-2 CASSLPTSGMDEQYF
TRBJ2-7 TRBV27 CASSPRAALDYEQYF
TRBJ2-7 TRBV11-2 CASSQNPGQGESYEQYF
TRBJ2-7 TRBV25-1 CASTAPGLGSYEQYF